Listed below are T cell receptor beta chains from one sample, sequenced in a study of technical replicates of blood from a handful of donors. Repertoires were generated with immunoSEQ multiplex PCR, while TCRdb's copy carries only in-frame clones and drops some. This table holds approximately 70,000 clones, around 97% found once. Sequenced input: T cells isolated from PBMCs. The source of these receptors is a human donor in good health. Each CDR3 is given with its conserved first and last residue. The order of the fields is D gene, J gene, V gene, clone size, CDR3 DNA, CDR3 protein. D genes are given only for firm matches. Clone size is shown for a subset of rows, as once, few, many or a class of expanded clone.

. | TRBJ1-4 | TRBV28 | . | TGTGCCAGCAGTGGGGCCCCTGAACAGCAAAAACTGTTTTTT | CASSGAPEQQKLFF
. | TRBJ1-1 | TRBV6-5 | . | TGTGCCAGCAGGCCGACAGTTTGGACTGAAGCTTTCTTT | CASRPTVWTEAFF
. | TRBJ1-5 | TRBV6-1 | . | TGTGCCAGCAGTGAAGCGCTTCTGGGCAGGGTCTCGTGGGGCAATCAGCCCCAGCATTTT | CASSEALLGRVSWGNQPQHF
TRBD2 | TRBJ2-3 | TRBV27 | . | TGTGCCAGCAGTTTATCTTTTGCGGGAGCCAGGACAGATACGCAGTATTTT | CASSLSFAGARTDTQYF
. | TRBJ2-1 | TRBV2 | once | TGTGCCAGCAGTGCCCAAAGGACTACTAATGAGCAGTTCTTC | CASSAQRTTNEQFF
. | TRBJ2-7 | TRBV18 | . | TGTGCCAGCTCATCACAGGAGAGCTCCTACGAGCAGTACTTC | CASSSQESSYEQYF
TRBD2 | TRBJ2-3 | TRBV9 | . | TGTGCCAGCAGCGTAGTGGGCGGGGGGGTCACAGATACGCAGTATTTT | CASSVVGGGVTDTQYF
. | TRBJ2-1 | TRBV4-2 | . | TGTGCCAGCAGCCAAGATGTAACAGTAGCCTACAATGAGCAGTTCTTC | CASSQDVTVAYNEQFF
TRBD2 | TRBJ2-1 | TRBV18 | . | TGTGCCAGCTCAACTAGCGGGATGACCTACAATGAGCAGTTCTTC | CASSTSGMTYNEQFF
. | TRBJ1-5 | TRBV21-1 | . | TGTGCCAGCAGCAATCCCGGGACAGGGGGCAATCAGCCCCAGCATTTT | CASSNPGTGGNQPQHF
TRBD2 | TRBJ2-5 | TRBV7-9 | . | TGTGCCAGCAGCCCGGGACTAGCGGAAGAGACCCAGTACTTC | CASSPGLAEETQYF
. | TRBJ1-2 | TRBV30 | . | TGTGCCTGGAGCCTTGCCTCCGCGGGGCGCGGCTACACCTTC | CAWSLASAGRGYTF
. | TRBJ1-4 | TRBV7-9 | . | TGTGCCAGCAGTCCAGACCCGGGGGCAACTAATGAAAAACTGTTTTTT | CASSPDPGATNEKLFF
TRBD1 | TRBJ1-5 | TRBV13 | . | TGTGCCAGCAGCTTCTCCGGGGGACAGGGGGCGAAAGGCAATCAGCCCCAGCATTTT | CASSFSGGQGAKGNQPQHF
TRBD2 | TRBJ2-6 | TRBV7-9 | . | TGTGCCAGCAGCTTCGCGGGGGGACCTGGGGCCAACGTCCTGACTTTC | CASSFAGGPGANVLTF
TRBD2 | TRBJ2-2 | TRBV6-1 | . | TGTGCCAGCAGTGAGAGACTAGCGGGAGGGCTTGGCGGGGAGCTGTTTTTT | CASSERLAGGLGGELFF
TRBD2 | TRBJ2-7 | TRBV9 | . | TGTGCCAGCAGCGTACTAGCGGACTCCTACGAGCAGTACTTC | CASSVLADSYEQYF
. | TRBJ1-2 | TRBV28 | . | TGTGCCAGCAGTTTATTCCGCAGGGAACATGGCTACACCTTC | CASSLFRREHGYTF
. | TRBJ2-5 | TRBV5-1 | . | TGCGCCAGCACCTCTTTCTTGGCGTCTAGAGAAGAGACCCAGTACTTC | CASTSFLASREETQYF
. | TRBJ1-4 | TRBV7-9 | . | TGTGCCAGCAGCCTGAGAGATGAAAAACTGTTTTTT | CASSLRDEKLFF
. | TRBJ2-5 | TRBV11-2 | . | TGTGCCAGCAGCTTAGAGGGGGCGACCCAGTACTTC | CASSLEGATQYF
. | TRBJ1-1 | TRBV11-2 | . | TGTGCCAGCAGCTTACCCTCTGGGGGGACGGGGGATTATCACACTGAAGCTTTCTTT | CASSLPSGGTGDYHTEAFF